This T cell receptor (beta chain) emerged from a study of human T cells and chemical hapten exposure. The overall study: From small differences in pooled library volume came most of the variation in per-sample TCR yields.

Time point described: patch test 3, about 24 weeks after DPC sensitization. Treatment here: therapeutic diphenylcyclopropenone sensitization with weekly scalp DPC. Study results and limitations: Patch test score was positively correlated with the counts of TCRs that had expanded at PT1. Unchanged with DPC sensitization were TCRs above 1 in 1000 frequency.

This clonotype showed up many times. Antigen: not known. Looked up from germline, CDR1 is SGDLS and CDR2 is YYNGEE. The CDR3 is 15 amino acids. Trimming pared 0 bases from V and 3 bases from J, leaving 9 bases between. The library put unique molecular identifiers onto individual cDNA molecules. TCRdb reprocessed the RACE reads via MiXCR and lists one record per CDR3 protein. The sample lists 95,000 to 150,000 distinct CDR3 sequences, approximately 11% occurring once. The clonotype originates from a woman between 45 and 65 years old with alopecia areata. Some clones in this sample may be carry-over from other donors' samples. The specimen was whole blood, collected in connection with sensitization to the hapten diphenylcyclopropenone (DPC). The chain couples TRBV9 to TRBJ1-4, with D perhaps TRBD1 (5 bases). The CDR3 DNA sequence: TGTGCCAGCAGCGTAGTTGGGGGAGCTAATGAAAAACTGTTTTTT. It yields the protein CASSVVGGANEKLFF.